Below, 8 T cell receptor beta chains from the same sample are listed, as sequenced in a study of blood T cell repertoires in COVID-19. Method: immunoSEQ multiplex PCR; TCRdb's copy keeps in-frame clones and lacks some. The repertoire holds approximately 60,000 clones, with around 80% as singletons. The material sequenced was peripheral blood. Every receptor here comes from an elderly woman with active or convalescent COVID-19.

The chain carries TRBV11-3 and TRBJ1-1, with 8 bases fitting TRBD1. J gave up 8 bases and V 5 bases, and 4 bases lay outside the gene matches. CDR1 and CDR2 (germline): SGHNT, YENEEA. This CDR3 contains 12 residues. The CDR3 protein is CASSLRDREAFF. The CDR3 DNA reads as TGTGCCAGCAGCCTCCGGGACAGGGAAGCTTTCTTT.

This chain uses TRBV5-1 with TRBJ1-2, with D uncertain. V gave up 4 bases and J gave up 6 bases, with 10 bases separating them. The germline V gene encodes CDR1 SGHRS and CDR2 YFSETQ. The CDR3 has 12 residues. This CDR3 reads CASSTDINGYTF. The CDR3 DNA is TGCGCCAGCAGCACCGACATTAATGGCTACACCTTC.

V is TRBV7-8 and J is TRBJ1-5, with D unclear. The CDR3 is 14 amino acids. The germline V gene has CDR1 SGHVS and CDR2 FQNEAQ. Trimming cost V 4 bases and J 8 bases, with 15 bases left between them. Here the CDR3 reads CASSSLSSREPQHF. The DNA of the CDR3 is TGTGCCAGCAGCTCTTTATCTTCTCGGGAGCCCCAGCATTTT. Full variable domain (missing parts from reference TRBV7-8 and TRBJ1-5): GAGVSQSPRYKVAKRGQDVALRCDPISGHVSLFWYQQALGQGPEFLTYFQNEAQLDKSGLPSDRFFAERPEGSVSTLKIQRTQQEDSAVYLCASSSLSSREPQHFGDGTRLSIL.

The chain recombines TRBV14 with TRBJ2-7; the match to TRBD1 covers 8 bases. Germline V gene lookup returns CDR1 SGHDN and CDR2 FVKESK. The CDR3 totals 14 residues. Trimming at V came to 7 bases and at J to 3 bases, leaving 8 bases not matched to a gene. Here the CDR3 reads CASMRQGADYEQYF. The CDR3 nucleotides read TGTGCCAGCATGCGGCAGGGGGCTGACTACGAGCAGTACTTC. Combining the CDR3 with reference TRBV14 and TRBJ2-7 gives the whole variable domain EAGVTQFPSHSVIEKGQTVTLRCDPISGHDNLYWYRRVMGKEIKFLLHFVKESKQDESGMPNNRFLAERTGGTYSTLKVQPAELEDSGVYFCASMRQGADYEQYFGPGTRLTVT.

The chain is built from TRBV29-1 and TRBJ1-2; 9 bases fit TRBD1. Germline V gene sequence: CDR1 SQVTM, CDR2 ANQGSEA. The CDR3 covers 18 residues. J gave up 7 bases and V 4 bases, and 22 bases lay outside the gene matches. CDR3 region: CSVVVSWDRENPTIGYTF. CDR3 coding DNA: TGCAGCGTTGTGGTTTCTTGGGACAGGGAAAACCCCACTATTGGCTACACCTTC.

V gene TRBV4-1 combines with J gene TRBJ2-7, with D perhaps TRBD1 (5 bases). Trimming left V 2 bases short and J 4 bases short, with 15 bases between. This CDR3 region has 15 residues. The germline V gene encodes CDR1 MGHRA and CDR2 YSYEKL. The CDR3 sequence: CASSQPDTNPYEQYF. The CDR3 nucleotides read TGCGCCAGCAGCCAACCGGACACTAACCCTTACGAGCAGTACTTC.

This sequence joins TRBV3-1 (or the pseudogene TRBV3-2) and TRBJ2-2, with 10 bases identical to TRBD2. With 2 bases clipped from V and 5 bases from J, the junction kept 8 bases outside the gene matches. CDR1 is LGHDT and CDR2 is YNNKEL in the germline V gene (reference sequence). This CDR3 region has 17 residues. Here the CDR3 reads CASSQPSGGARTGELFF. The CDR3 DNA is TGTGCCAGCAGCCAACCCAGCGGGGGGGCGAGGACCGGGGAGCTGTTTTTT.

The V call is TRBV5-1, the J call TRBJ2-4; TRBD2 matches at 13 bases. V shed 4 bases and J 2 bases; nucleotides not matched to a gene: 6. The CDR3 extends over 17 amino acids. Germline V lookup: CDR1 SGHRS, CDR2 YFSETQ. The CDR3 region is CASSLTSGGVSKNIQYF. The CDR3 DNA reads TGCGCCAGCAGCCTCACTAGCGGGGGGGTATCCAAAAACATTCAGTACTTC. Looking up the rest from reference TRBV5-1 and TRBJ2-4 gives the full variable domain: KAGVTQTPRYLIKTRGQQVTLSCSPISGHRSVSWYQQTPGQGLQFLFEYFSETQRNKGNFPGRFSGRQFSNSRSEMNVSTLELGDSALYLCASSLTSGGVSKNIQYFGAGTRLSVL.